Below, 30 T cell receptor beta chains from the same sample are listed, as sequenced in a study of blood T cells in healthy people across ages. Through a sample-barcoded 5' primer and a J-beta primer mix, a second PCR was run for roughly 7 to 12 cycles. In TCRdb, the 5' RACE reads were re-called with MiXCR into one record per CDR3 protein. The data hold around 780,000 distinct CDR3 sequences, with about 61% observed a single time. Sample: blood. Receptors were obtained from a man aged 35 to 55 in good health.

This clonotype was found a few times. This rearrangement joins TRBV6-2 or TRBV6-3 to TRBJ2-7; a possible D gene is TRBD1 (5 bases). V was pared by 1 base and J by 2 bases, with 12 bases between. CDR3 length equals 15 residues. Germline V gene sequence: CDR1 MNHEY, CDR2 SVGEGT. CDR3 sequence: CASSYFLGPTYEQYF. Here the CDR3 DNA reads TGTGCCAGCAGTTACTTCCTGGGGCCCACCTACGAGCAGTACTTC.

The chain uses TRBV6-6 and TRBJ1-5; tentative D call: TRBD1 (5 bases). The CDR3 loop spans 17 amino acids. Trimming stripped 6 bases from V and 0 bases from J, with 18 bases between. In germline, CDR1 is MNHNY, CDR2 SVGAGI (reference sequence). The DNA for the CDR3 is TGTGCCAGCAGGTCCGGGACCGCTTCCTATAGCAATCAGCCCCAGCATTTT. It specifies CASRSGTASYSNQPQHF.

The V call is TRBV6-5, the J call TRBJ2-5; TRBD2 aligns across 11 bases. The CDR3 length is 14 residues. Looked up from germline, CDR1 is MNHEY and CDR2 is SVGAGI. Germline trimming cut 8 bases from V and 2 bases from J; bases unmatched to any gene: 4. In nucleotides, the CDR3 is TGTGCCAGCTCAACTAGCGGGGGACAAGAGACCCAGTACTTC. This sequence encodes CASSTSGGQETQYF.

The chain has TRBV29-1 and TRBJ1-3; no definite D call. CDR1 SQVTM and CDR2 ANQGSEA come from the germline V gene. The CDR3 has 12 residues. The V end was cut by 2 bases, the J end by 4 bases, with 6 bases between. In DNA, the CDR3 is TGCAGCGTTGAATCGGACGGAAACACCATATATTTT. Residues: CSVESDGNTIYF.

V gene TRBV2 combines with J gene TRBJ1-2, with D possibly TRBD1 on 5 matching bases. Trimming pared 7 bases from V and 4 bases from J, leaving 13 bases between. This CDR3 contains 13 residues. Per the germline V gene, CDR1 is SNHLY and CDR2 is FYNNEI. CDR3 sequence (DNA): TGTGCCAGCAAAGGCGAAGGGGCCTATGGCTACACCTTC. Protein: CASKGEGAYGYTF.

This clonotype has only one observation. The chain carries TRBV20-1 and TRBJ2-5; 7 positions match TRBD2. The CDR3 spans 15 residues. CDR1 DFQATT and CDR2 SNEGSKA come from the germline V gene (reference sequence). Trimming cost V 5 bases and J 11 bases; bases outside gene matches: 20. The CDR3 reads CSAVPGREKFNEQYF. The CDR3 bases are TGCAGTGCTGTCCCGGGGAGGGAGAAATTCAATGAGCAGTACTTC.

The chain uses TRBV29-1 and TRBJ2-3; possible D gene TRBD1, 6 bases. Germline CDR1 is SQVTM and CDR2 is ANQGSEA. This CDR3 contains 14 residues. Trimming took off 0 bases at V and 4 bases at J, with 11 bases between the two ends. The CDR3 region has the DNA TGCAGCGTTGAAGATGGTAAGGGGGCAGATACGCAGTATTTT. Its translation is CSVEDGKGADTQYF.

This clonotype was seen a handful of times. The chain has TRBV7-2 and TRBJ2-7; D remains ambiguous. CDR3 length: 13 amino acids. Trimming shortened V by 1 base and J by 6 bases, and 10 bases separated the two germline ends. Germline assignment: CDR1 SGHTA and CDR2 FQGNSA. Here the CDR3 DNA reads TGTGCCAGCAGCTTAGATCGTCGGGCCGAGCAGTACTTC. Protein: CASSLDRRAEQYF. Variable domain in full (rest from reference TRBV7-2 and TRBJ2-7): GAGVSQSPSNKVTEKGKDVELRCDPISGHTALYWYRQSLGQGLEFLIYFQGNSAPDKSGLPSDRFSAERTGGSVSTLTIQRTQQEDSAVYLCASSLDRRAEQYFGPGTRLTVT.

The chain is built from TRBV11-2 and TRBJ2-1; 7 nucleotides agree with TRBD1. The CDR3 sequence is 15 residues long. The germline V gene encodes CDR1 SGHAT and CDR2 FQNNGV. The J segment lost 4 bases and the V segment lost 3 bases, leaving 6 bases of the junction unmatched. CDR3 protein: CASSFRDSLYNEQFF. The CDR3 region has the DNA TGTGCCAGCAGCTTCCGGGACAGTCTGTACAATGAGCAGTTCTTC.

This clonotype was counted a single time. This chain links TRBV10-2 with TRBJ2-1; D is uncertain. The CDR3 length is 13 residues. V was clipped by 4 bases and J by 15 bases, with 19 bases between them. Per the germline V gene, CDR1 is WSHSY and CDR2 is SAAADI. CDR3 loop: CASSGPGAVISFF. The CDR3 nucleotides are TGCGCCAGCAGTGGCCCTGGAGCTGTCATCTCGTTCTTC.

The chain uses TRBV2 and TRBJ2-1; TRBD1 is a possible D gene (5 bases). The CDR3 runs to 12 residues. Germline V gene data show CDR1 as SNHLY and CDR2 as FYNNEI. Between the trimmed V and J ends, which lost 7 bases and 10 bases, there was a span of 14 bases. In DNA, the CDR3 is TGTGCCAGCATTAGGGGCACCTACGAGCAGTTCTTC. This encodes CASIRGTYEQFF.

J is TRBJ2-3 and V is TRBV6-2 or TRBV6-3, with a weak D call TRBD2 (5 bases). The germline V gene encodes CDR1 MNHEY and CDR2 SVGEGT. Deletions cut 6 bases from V and 5 bases from J, with 18 bases between. The CDR3 contains 15 residues. CDR3 DNA sequence: TGTGCCAGCAGCCCGGGCGGTATCCGGGGAGATACGCAGTATTTT. Translation: CASSPGGIRGDTQYF.

The chain employs TRBV2 and TRBJ2-4, with 11 bases identical to TRBD1. The CDR3 totals 15 residues. CDR1 is SNHLY and CDR2 is FYNNEI in the germline V gene. The V and J ends lost 6 bases and 6 bases, in that order; junction bases with no gene match: 7. This chain's CDR3 is CASSGGQGERNIQYF. CDR3 nucleotides: TGTGCCAGCAGCGGGGGACAGGGGGAAAGAAACATTCAGTACTTC.

This chain links TRBV7-2 with TRBJ2-7; a possible D gene is TRBD1 (5 bases). The CDR3 contains 17 residues. CDR1 is SGHTA, CDR2 FQGNSA, per germline. V lost 8 bases and J lost 0, with 23 bases in between. CDR3 in DNA: TGTGCCAGCTTTGGGGCTGGAGAGGCCGAGTCCTCCTACGAGCAGTACTTC. Translation gives CASFGAGEAESSYEQYF.

V and J are TRBV27 and TRBJ2-6; perhaps TRBD1 as D (5 bases). CDR1 MNHEY and CDR2 SMNVEV come from the germline V gene (reference sequence). V dropped 8 bases and J dropped 0 bases, with 17 bases sitting between them. The CDR3 has 17 amino acids. In DNA form, the CDR3 reads TGTGCCAGCGGATATCTCGACAGCCTCTCTGGGGCCAACGTCCTGACTTTC. Amino acids: CASGYLDSLSGANVLTF.

This rearrangement joins TRBV5-1 to TRBJ2-3; 12 bases align to TRBD2. After removal of 3 bases from V and 6 bases from J, the junction contained 14 bases not matched to a gene. The CDR3 runs to 18 residues. Per the germline V gene, CDR1 is SGHRS and CDR2 is YFSETQ. The CDR3: CASSSLTSGRHGSDTQYF. CDR3 in DNA: TGCGCCAGCAGCTCCCTTACTAGCGGGAGGCACGGTTCGGATACGCAGTATTTT. The full variable domain, rest sourced from reference TRBV5-1 and TRBJ2-3, is KAGVTQTPRYLIKTRGQQVTLSCSPISGHRSVSWYQQTPGQGLQFLFEYFSETQRNKGNFPGRFSGRQFSNSRSEMNVSTLELGDSALYLCASSSLTSGRHGSDTQYFGPGTRLTVL.

V is TRBV5-1 and J is TRBJ2-1; 8 nucleotides line up with TRBD1. The trim removed 3 bases at V and 7 bases at J, leaving 9 bases unmatched. The CDR3 consists of 15 residues. Germline V gene lookup returns CDR1 SGHRS and CDR2 YFSETQ. The CDR3 DNA is TGCGCCAGCAGCTCACAGGGGGTAGTAACGAATGAGCAGTTCTTC. Protein: CASSSQGVVTNEQFF.

This clonotype showed up just a few times. The rearrangement uses TRBV27 and TRBJ1-2, with TRBD1 matching over 7 bases. Germline lookup yields CDR1 MNHEY and CDR2 SMNVEV (reference sequence). The V gene end was trimmed by 8 bases and the J gene end by 2 bases; junction bases not matched to a gene: 5. The CDR3 runs 13 residues. CDR3 in amino acids: CASGGTVNYGYTF. CDR3 sequence (DNA): TGTGCCAGCGGAGGGACAGTAAACTATGGCTACACCTTC.

Concerning this clonotype itself: The junction does not match germline at one end; this may be a read error. This sequence joins TRBV18 and TRBJ1-2, with 10 bases identical to TRBD1. The CDR3 consists of 14 residues. Germline CDR1 KGHSH, CDR2 LQKENI. Here the CDR3 reads CASSPGQGDYGYTF. The CDR3 DNA reads as TGCGCCAGCAGCCCTGGACAGGGGGACTATGGCTACACCTTC.

This chain joins TRBV3-1 and TRBJ2-1, with TRBD2 identical over 9 bases. Germline CDR1 reads LGHDT; CDR2 reads YNNKEL (reference sequence). The trim removed 6 bases at V and 3 bases at J, leaving 6 bases unmatched. The CDR3 has 15 amino acids. CDR3 in DNA: TGTGCCAGCAGTCCTAGCGGGATAGTCTACAATGAGCAGTTCTTC. It translates to CASSPSGIVYNEQFF.

The chain links TRBV29-1 to TRBJ2-5; no firm D call. Germline loops: CDR1 SQVTM, CDR2 ANQGSEA. This CDR3 spans 13 amino acids. The germline V and J ends were trimmed by 7 bases and 1 base, with 13 bases remaining between them. The DNA of the CDR3 is TGCAGCGGTTCACACACCCTCCAAGAGACCCAGTACTTC. This codes for CSGSHTLQETQYF. The full variable domain, rest sourced from reference TRBV29-1 and TRBJ2-5, is SAVISQKPSRDICQRGTSLTIQCQVDSQVTMMFWYRQQPGQSLTLIATANQGSEATYESGFVIDKFPISRPNLTFSTLTVSNMSPEDSSIYLCSGSHTLQETQYFGPGTRLLVL.

The rearrangement uses TRBV5-1 and TRBJ2-7; TRBD2 aligns across 8 bases. J was trimmed by 2 bases and V by 7 bases; bases with no gene match: 5. The CDR3 consists of 13 residues. CDR1 and CDR2 (germline): SGHRS, YFSETQ. The DNA for the CDR3 is TGCGCCAGCCGCCTAGCGGGTACCTACGAGCAGTACTTC. Encoded protein: CASRLAGTYEQYF. Using reference TRBV5-1 and TRBJ2-7 for the parts outside the CDR3, the full variable domain is KAGVTQTPRYLIKTRGQQVTLSCSPISGHRSVSWYQQTPGQGLQFLFEYFSETQRNKGNFPGRFSGRQFSNSRSEMNVSTLELGDSALYLCASRLAGTYEQYFGPGTRLTVT.

This clonotype was seen a handful of times. The rearrangement uses TRBV20-1 and TRBJ2-7, with a tentative D call TRBD1 (7 bases). The CDR3 runs to 15 residues. Trimming removed 0 bases at V and 3 bases at J, with 15 bases between. In germline, CDR1 is DFQATT, CDR2 SNEGSKA (reference sequence). The chain's CDR3 is CSARDNTGEVYEQYF. For the CDR3, the DNA is TGCAGTGCTAGAGATAACACAGGGGAGGTCTACGAGCAGTACTTC.

The V gene is TRBV20-1, the J gene TRBJ1-4; no clear D. The CDR3 extends over 15 amino acids. In germline, CDR1 is DFQATT, CDR2 SNEGSKA (reference sequence). V was cut by 2 bases and J by 6 bases, with 16 bases left in between. The CDR3 DNA reads TGCAGTGCTAGACATCTCCGTGACAACGATGAAAAACTGTTTTTT. Its translation is CSARHLRDNDEKLFF.

This clonotype has a handful of counts. The chain has TRBV6-1 and TRBJ1-5, with TRBD1 matching over 8 bases. V trimming: 7 bases; J trimming: 4 bases; junction bases outside the gene matches: 3. The CDR3 has 13 amino acids. CDR1 is MNHNS, CDR2 SASEGT, per germline. CDR3 in amino acids: CASTGQVNQPQHF. CDR3 nucleotide sequence: TGTGCCAGCACGGGACAGGTAAATCAGCCCCAGCATTTT.

The rearrangement uses TRBV9 and TRBJ1-6; D is unclear. In germline, CDR1 is SGDLS, CDR2 YYNGEE. The CDR3 totals 17 residues. V gave up 4 bases and J gave up 0 bases, with 14 bases separating them. CDR3 nucleotides: TGTGCCAGCAGCCCCGTAGAGGGAAGCTCCTATAATTCACCCCTCCACTTT. Amino acid sequence: CASSPVEGSSYNSPLHF. Supplemented by reference TRBV9 and TRBJ1-6, the full variable domain reads DSGVTQTPKHLITATGQRVTLRCSPRSGDLSVYWYQQSLDQGLQFLIQYYNGEERAKGNILERFSAQQFPDLHSELNLSSLELGDSALYFCASSPVEGSSYNSPLHFGNGTRLTVT.

The chain employs TRBV3-1 and TRBJ1-5; 7 positions match TRBD1. Germline CDR1 reads LGHDT; CDR2 reads YNNKEL (reference sequence). Trimming removed 6 bases from V and 5 bases from J; junction bases left unmatched: 4. CDR3 length: 13 residues. CDR3 sequence reads: CASSRTGYQPQHF. The DNA of the CDR3 is TGTGCCAGCAGTCGGACAGGTTATCAGCCCCAGCATTTT.

The genes are TRBV29-1 and TRBJ1-1; D might be TRBD1 (6 bases). Germline V gene sequence: CDR1 SQVTM, CDR2 ANQGSEA. CDR3 length: 12 residues. V lost 4 bases to trimming and J lost 4 bases, with 10 bases between them. The CDR3 protein is CSVAGVSTEAFF. CDR3 nucleotides: TGCAGCGTTGCAGGGGTGAGCACTGAAGCTTTCTTT.

This clonotype was observed a few times. The rearrangement uses TRBV4-3 and TRBJ2-5, with 10 nucleotides matching TRBD2. The V and J ends lost 1 base and 2 bases, in that order; junction bases with no gene match: 7. Germline loops: CDR1 LGHNA, CDR2 YSLEER. The CDR3 totals 17 residues. The CDR3 sequence is CASSQGVAGGGQETQYF. For the CDR3, the DNA is TGCGCCAGCAGCCAAGGAGTAGCGGGAGGAGGGCAAGAGACCCAGTACTTC.

This clonotype has only a few counts. The chain couples TRBV6-5 to TRBJ1-1; D perhaps matches TRBD1 (5 bases). Between the trimmed V and J ends, which lost 7 bases and 0 bases, there was a span of 12 bases. The CDR3 runs 14 residues. CDR1 MNHEY and CDR2 SVGAGI come from the germline V gene. The CDR3: CASTNAGVNTEAFF. CDR3 in DNA: TGTGCCAGCACCAACGCGGGGGTGAACACTGAAGCTTTCTTT.